What follows are 26 T cell receptor beta chains derived from one specimen sequenced in a study of shared clonotypes between healthy human individuals. Clones were read by immunoSEQ multiplex PCR, and TCRdb kept only the in-frame ones, dropping some. The sample consists of hundreds of thousands of clones, approximately 96% of them appearing once. It was CD45RO-negative cells, positively selected for CCR7, that made up naive CD8 cells, with terminally differentiated effector memory CD45RA+ cells excluded. The sequenced sample was naive CD8+ T cells sorted from blood. All receptors come from a woman in her thirties in good health.

The rearrangement uses TRBV19 and TRBJ2-2, with 9 bases lining up with TRBD1. This CDR3 comprises 19 residues. Looked up from germline, CDR1 is LNHDA and CDR2 is SQIVND (reference sequence). V gave up 5 bases and J gave up 1 base; unmatched junction bases: 14. The CDR3 loop reads CASSPSEVTGQGNTGELFF. CDR3 DNA sequence: TGTGCCAGTAGTCCATCGGAGGTAACGGGACAGGGGAACACCGGGGAGCTGTTTTTT.

This chain joins TRBV27 and TRBJ1-2; no clear D. Trimming pared 2 bases from V and 2 bases from J, leaving 12 bases between. Germline lookup yields CDR1 MNHEY and CDR2 SMNVEV (reference sequence). The CDR3 runs to 15 residues. The CDR3 nucleotides are TGTGCCAGCAGTTTAACTCGGACGGGAAACTATGGCTACACCTTC. Residues: CASSLTRTGNYGYTF.

CDR3 bases: TGTGCCAGCAGCTTACGTGCTAGATACTATCAGCCCCAGCATTTT. It codes for CASSLRARYYQPQHF. The chain combines TRBV11-2 with TRBJ1-5; D is unclear. Germline CDR1 SGHAT, CDR2 FQNNGV. V lost 2 bases, J lost 5 bases, and 13 bases lay in between. The CDR3 is 15 residues long. Supplemented by reference TRBV11-2 and TRBJ1-5, the full variable domain reads EAGVAQSPRYKIIEKRQSVAFWCNPISGHATLYWYQQILGQGPKLLIQFQNNGVVDDSQLPKDRFSAERLKGVDSTLKIQPAKLEDSAVYLCASSLRARYYQPQHFGDGTRLSIL.

The chain employs TRBV27 and TRBJ2-3, with D possibly being TRBD2 (6 bases). The CDR3 covers 14 residues. V shed 5 bases and J shed 5 bases, with 14 bases lying between them. In germline, CDR1 is MNHEY, CDR2 SMNVEV (reference sequence). In DNA form, the CDR3 reads TGTGCCAGCAGTCACCGACTCGGGGGAGATACGCAGTATTTT. Residues: CASSHRLGGDTQYF.

The chain carries TRBV5-6 and TRBJ2-7; D gene ambiguous. Trimming cost V 5 bases and J 3 bases, with 9 bases left between them. The CDR3 totals 12 residues. Germline-derived CDR1 and CDR2 are SGHDT and YYEEEE. CDR3 loop: CASSKTSYEQYF. The CDR3 DNA reads TGTGCCAGCAGTAAGACCAGCTACGAGCAGTACTTC.

The genes are TRBV10-3 and TRBJ1-2, with TRBD1 matching 10 bases. This CDR3 contains 17 residues. Losses at the gene ends were 0 bases for V and 4 bases for J; bases not matched to a gene: 8. Germline assignment: CDR1 ENHRY and CDR2 SYGVKD. The chain's CDR3 is CAISESIGQGVIYGYTF. The CDR3 DNA is TGTGCCATCAGTGAGTCGATCGGACAGGGGGTTATCTATGGCTACACCTTC.

The chain employs TRBV11-2 and TRBJ2-3, with D perhaps TRBD2 (5 bases). The germline V gene encodes CDR1 SGHAT and CDR2 FQNNGV. CDR3 length: 12 residues. V lost 6 bases, J lost 4 bases, and 8 bases lay in between. The CDR3 nucleotides are TGTGCCAGCAGGGGGAGTGCAGATACGCAGTATTTT. Its protein product is CASRGSADTQYF.

The chain employs TRBV5-4 and TRBJ1-1; D is unclear. The germline V gene encodes CDR1 SGHNT and CDR2 YYREEE (reference sequence). The CDR3 contains 13 residues. The germline V and J ends were trimmed by 4 bases and 5 bases, with 12 bases remaining between them. The CDR3 is CASSTASSTEAFF. DNA of the CDR3: TGTGCCAGCAGCACAGCGTCATCGACTGAAGCTTTCTTT.

This clone was seen just once. The chain uses TRBV2 and TRBJ2-7, with 7 bases fitting TRBD1. Looked up from germline, CDR1 is SNHLY and CDR2 is FYNNEI. CDR3 length equals 16 residues. With 0 bases clipped from V and 1 base from J, the junction kept 6 bases outside the gene matches. The CDR3 region is CASSEAGEGASYEQYF. In DNA form, the CDR3 reads TGTGCCAGCAGTGAAGCGGGAGAGGGGGCGTCCTACGAGCAGTACTTC.

V usage is TRBV28 and J usage is TRBJ1-2; D remains unclear. V lost 6 bases and J lost 0, with 14 bases in between. The CDR3 sequence is 15 residues long. Per germline, CDR1 MDHEN and CDR2 SYDVKM. CDR3 sequence reads: CASSPLEGPNYGYTF. For the CDR3, the DNA is TGTGCCAGCAGCCCCCTGGAAGGACCTAACTATGGCTACACCTTC.

This chain joins TRBV28 and TRBJ1-2; D is uncertain. The germline CDR1 and CDR2 sequences are MDHEN and SYDVKM. Trimming stripped 8 bases from V and 5 bases from J, with 18 bases between. The CDR3 is made up of 14 amino acids. The CDR3 region is CASGPAGIIYGYTF. Written as DNA, the CDR3 is TGTGCCAGCGGGCCTGCGGGGATAATTTATGGCTACACCTTC.

The chain joins TRBV7-9 to TRBJ1-1; 7 nucleotides line up with TRBD1. Trimming cost V 5 bases and J 8 bases; bases outside gene matches: 14. Germline CDR1 SEHNR, CDR2 FQNEAQ (reference sequence). This CDR3 has 15 residues. CDR3 nucleotide sequence: TGTGCCAGCAGCGAACCCCTTAAGGGGGCCAAGGAAGCTTTCTTT. Residues: CASSEPLKGAKEAFF.

The chain carries TRBV4-2 and TRBJ2-5; D may correspond to TRBD1 or TRBD2 (5 bases each). TRBJ2-7 explains the end of the DNA better; the J call may be wrong. Germline CDR1 LGHNA, CDR2 YNFKEQ. The CDR3 has 15 amino acids. The CDR3 DNA sequence: TGTGCCAGCAGCCCCGAGGGGTTAAGCTCCTACGAGCAGTACTTC. Translating gives CASSPEGLSSYEQYF.

DNA of the CDR3: TGTGCCAGCGGGGGGGGCGCCAGCACAGATACGCAGTATTTT. It yields the protein CASGGGASTDTQYF. V usage is TRBV6-5 and J usage is TRBJ2-3, with a tentative D call TRBD2 (7 bases). The CDR3 runs 14 residues. Germline V gene lookup returns CDR1 MNHEY and CDR2 SVGAGI. The V and J ends lost 8 bases and 0 bases respectively, with 12 bases between them.

The sample holds one count of this clone. The genes are TRBV5-1 and TRBJ1-2, with 7 bases that match TRBD1. The germline V gene encodes CDR1 SGHRS and CDR2 YFSETQ. The CDR3 has 14 amino acids. Trimming at V came to 0 bases and at J to 5 bases, leaving 4 bases not matched to a gene. CDR3 DNA sequence: TGCGCCAGCAGCTTGGGGGACAGTCCTTATGGCTACACCTTC. It codes for CASSLGDSPYGYTF. Using reference TRBV5-1 and TRBJ1-2 for the parts outside the CDR3, the full variable domain is KAGVTQTPRYLIKTRGQQVTLSCSPISGHRSVSWYQQTPGQGLQFLFEYFSETQRNKGNFPGRFSGRQFSNSRSEMNVSTLELGDSALYLCASSLGDSPYGYTFGSGTRLTVV.

This chain uses TRBV14 with TRBJ1-2, with unresolved D. Looked up from germline, CDR1 is SGHDN and CDR2 is FVKESK. V lost 4 bases, J lost 4 bases, and 16 bases lay in between. This CDR3 comprises 15 residues. The CDR3 loop reads CASSPRDAQLYGYTF. CDR3 nucleotide sequence: TGTGCCAGCAGCCCGCGGGATGCCCAGCTCTATGGCTACACCTTC.

As to this clone: The sample contains more than one DNA sequence encoding this CDR3. The chain carries TRBV28 and TRBJ2-7; 7 bases match TRBD1. The CDR3 has 14 amino acids. From germline, CDR1 is MDHEN and CDR2 SYDVKM. With 6 bases clipped from V and 1 base from J, the junction kept 6 bases outside the gene matches. The CDR3, as DNA: TGTGCCAGCAGCCTCACAGGGGATTCCTACGAGCAGTACTTC. Protein sequence: CASSLTGDSYEQYF. Based on the CDR3 plus reference TRBV28 and TRBJ2-7, the full variable domain is DVKVTQSSRYLVKRTGEKVFLECVQDMDHENMFWYRQDPGLGLRLIYFSYDVKMKEKGDIPEGYSVSREKKERFSLILESASTNQTSMYLCASSLTGDSYEQYFGPGTRLTVT.

This chain connects TRBV7-9 to TRBJ1-4; TRBD1 matches at 8 bases. V was clipped by 4 bases and J by 6 bases; unmatched bases: 7. Germline values: CDR1 SEHNR, CDR2 FQNEAQ (reference sequence). The CDR3 is 15 amino acids. The CDR3 DNA is TGTGCCAGCAGCTCACCAGGGGGCGTTGATGAAAAACTGTTTTTT. Protein: CASSSPGGVDEKLFF.

The V gene is TRBV19, the J gene TRBJ1-1; D unresolved. Germline V gives CDR1 LNHDA, CDR2 SQIVND (reference sequence). The CDR3 has 13 residues. Trimming left V 0 bases short and J 4 bases short, with 6 bases between. For the CDR3, the DNA is TGTGCCAGTAGTATAGATCTGAGCACTGAAGCTTTCTTT. It is translated as CASSIDLSTEAFF.

This CDR3 reads CASSQGEGVAETQYF. In DNA form, the CDR3 reads TGCGCCAGCAGCCAGGGGGAGGGGGTAGCGGAGACCCAGTACTTC. V gene TRBV4-1 combines with J gene TRBJ2-5, with a possible D match to TRBD2 (7 bases). CDR1 and CDR2 from the germline V gene are MGHRA and YSYEKL. The CDR3 is made up of 15 amino acids. V shed 3 bases and J shed 5 bases, with 16 bases lying between them.

V usage is TRBV6-6 and J usage is TRBJ1-5; D possibly corresponds to TRBD1 (5 bases). V was trimmed by 7 bases and J by 2 bases, leaving 12 bases between them. There are 14 residues in the CDR3. Germline loops: CDR1 MNHNY, CDR2 SVGAGI (reference sequence). CDR3 loop: CASTGGTRNQPQHF. For the CDR3, the DNA is TGTGCCAGCACCGGGGGGACCCGCAATCAGCCCCAGCATTTT.

The rearrangement links TRBV27 to TRBJ1-2; 10 bases match TRBD1. CDR1 and CDR2 (germline): MNHEY, SMNVEV (reference sequence). V lost 6 bases to trimming and J lost 7 bases; unmatched junction nucleotides: 8. The CDR3 has 14 residues. CDR3 bases: TGTGCCAGCAGGACAGGGGGCGCTTGGGGTGGCTACACCTTC. Amino acids: CASRTGGAWGGYTF.

This clone was observed a few times. V and J are TRBV6-1 and TRBJ1-5; the match to TRBD1 covers 9 bases. From germline, CDR1 is MNHNS and CDR2 SASEGT. The CDR3 consists of 13 residues. V gave up 6 bases and J gave up 6 bases; unmatched junction bases: 3. The CDR3 DNA reads as TGTGCCAGCAGGGACAGGGGTAGTCAGCCCCAGCATTTT. This gives the protein CASRDRGSQPQHF.

Remarks on this clone: Other DNA sequences of this sample code for an identical CDR3. This rearrangement joins TRBV5-4 to TRBJ2-5; no reliable D call. V lost 4 bases to trimming and J lost 5 bases, with 12 bases between them. Per germline, CDR1 SGHNT and CDR2 YYREEE (reference sequence). The CDR3 length is 13 residues. CDR3 sequence: CASSPPGEETQYF. CDR3 bases: TGTGCCAGCAGCCCCCCTGGTGAGGAGACCCAGTACTTC.

The V call is TRBV28, the J call TRBJ2-3, with 13 nucleotides matching TRBD2. The CDR3 is 16 residues long. Germline assignment: CDR1 MDHEN and CDR2 SYDVKM. V was pared by 5 bases and J by 1 base, with 3 bases of the junction left unmatched. This CDR3 is CASSQGLAGGTDTQYF. CDR3 in DNA: TGTGCCAGCAGTCAAGGACTAGCGGGAGGCACAGATACGCAGTATTTT.

This chain uses TRBV27 with TRBJ2-5; D unclear. The J call may be wrong; the DNA end is better matched by TRBJ2-7. Germline V gene lookup returns CDR1 MNHEY and CDR2 SMNVEV (reference sequence). This CDR3 is 14 amino acids long. This CDR3 reads CASAPGAAPYEQYF. The CDR3 nucleotides read TGTGCCAGCGCGCCCGGCGCCGCTCCCTACGAGCAGTACTTC.